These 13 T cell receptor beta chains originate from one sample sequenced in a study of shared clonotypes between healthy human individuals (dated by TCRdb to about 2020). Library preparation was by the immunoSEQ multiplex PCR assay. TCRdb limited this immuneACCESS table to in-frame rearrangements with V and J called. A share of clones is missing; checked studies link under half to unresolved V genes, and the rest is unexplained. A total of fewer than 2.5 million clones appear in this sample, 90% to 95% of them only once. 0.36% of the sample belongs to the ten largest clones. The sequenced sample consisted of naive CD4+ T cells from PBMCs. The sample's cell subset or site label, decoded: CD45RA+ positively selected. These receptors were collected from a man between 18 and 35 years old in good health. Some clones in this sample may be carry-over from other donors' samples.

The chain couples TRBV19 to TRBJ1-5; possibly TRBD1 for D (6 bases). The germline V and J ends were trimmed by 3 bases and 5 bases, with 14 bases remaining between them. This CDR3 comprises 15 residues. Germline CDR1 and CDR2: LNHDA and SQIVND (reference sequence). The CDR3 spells CASSISRAGDQPQHF. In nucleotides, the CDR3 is TGTGCCAGTAGTATTAGTAGGGCAGGGGATCAGCCCCAGCATTTT.

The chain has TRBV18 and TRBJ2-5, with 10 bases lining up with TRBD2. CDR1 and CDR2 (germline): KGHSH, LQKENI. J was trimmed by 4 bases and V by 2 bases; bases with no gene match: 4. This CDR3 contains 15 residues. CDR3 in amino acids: CASSPSSGRSETQYF. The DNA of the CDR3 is TGTGCCAGCTCACCAAGTAGCGGGAGGTCAGAGACCCAGTACTTC.

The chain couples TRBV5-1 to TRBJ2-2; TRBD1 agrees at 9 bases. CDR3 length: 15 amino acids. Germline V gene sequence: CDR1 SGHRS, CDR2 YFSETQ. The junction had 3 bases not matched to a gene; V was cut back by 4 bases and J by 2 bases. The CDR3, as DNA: TGCGCCAGCAGCATGACAGGGGGAAACACCGGGGAGCTGTTTTTT. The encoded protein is CASSMTGGNTGELFF.

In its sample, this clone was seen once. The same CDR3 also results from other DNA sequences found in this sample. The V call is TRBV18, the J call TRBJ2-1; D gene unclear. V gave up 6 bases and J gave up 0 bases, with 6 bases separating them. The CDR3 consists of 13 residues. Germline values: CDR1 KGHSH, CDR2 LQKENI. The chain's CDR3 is CASSPSSYNEQFF. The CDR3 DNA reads TGTGCCAGCTCCCCTAGCTCCTACAATGAGCAGTTCTTC. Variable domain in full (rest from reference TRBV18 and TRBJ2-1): NAGVMQNPRHLVRRRGQEARLRCSPMKGHSHVYWYRQLPEEGLKFMVYLQKENIIDESGMPKERFSAEFPKEGPSILRIQQVVRGDSAAYFCASSPSSYNEQFFGPGTRLTVL.

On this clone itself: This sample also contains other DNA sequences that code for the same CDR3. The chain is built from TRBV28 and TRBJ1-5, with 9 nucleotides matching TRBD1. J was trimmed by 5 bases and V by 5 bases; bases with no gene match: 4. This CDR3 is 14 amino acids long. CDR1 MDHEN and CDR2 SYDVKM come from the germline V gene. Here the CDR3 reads CASSPGQGYQPQHF. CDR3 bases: TGTGCCAGCAGTCCCGGACAGGGGTATCAGCCCCAGCATTTT.

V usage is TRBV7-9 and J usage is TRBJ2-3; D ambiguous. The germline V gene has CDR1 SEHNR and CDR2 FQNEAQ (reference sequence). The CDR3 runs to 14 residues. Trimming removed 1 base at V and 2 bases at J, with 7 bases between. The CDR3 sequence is CASSLGALTDTQYF. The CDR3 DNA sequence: TGTGCCAGCAGCTTAGGGGCGCTCACAGATACGCAGTATTTT.

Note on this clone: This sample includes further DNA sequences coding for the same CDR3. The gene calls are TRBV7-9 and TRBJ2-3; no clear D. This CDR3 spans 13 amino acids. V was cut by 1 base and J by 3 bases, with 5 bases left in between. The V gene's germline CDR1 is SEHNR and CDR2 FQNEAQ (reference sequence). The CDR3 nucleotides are TGTGCCAGCAGCTTAGGAGGAACAGATACGCAGTATTTT. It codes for CASSLGGTDTQYF.

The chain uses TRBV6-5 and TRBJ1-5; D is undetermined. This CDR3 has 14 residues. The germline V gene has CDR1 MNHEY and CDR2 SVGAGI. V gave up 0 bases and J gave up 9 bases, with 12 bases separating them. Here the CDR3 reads CASSYSRAQRPQHF. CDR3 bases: TGTGCCAGCAGTTACTCTAGGGCCCAACGGCCCCAGCATTTT.

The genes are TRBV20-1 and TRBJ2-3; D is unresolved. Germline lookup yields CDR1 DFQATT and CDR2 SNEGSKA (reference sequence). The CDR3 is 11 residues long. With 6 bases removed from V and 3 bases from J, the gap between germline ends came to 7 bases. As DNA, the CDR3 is TGCAGTGCCCCGTGGACAGATACGCAGTATTTT. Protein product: CSAPWTDTQYF.

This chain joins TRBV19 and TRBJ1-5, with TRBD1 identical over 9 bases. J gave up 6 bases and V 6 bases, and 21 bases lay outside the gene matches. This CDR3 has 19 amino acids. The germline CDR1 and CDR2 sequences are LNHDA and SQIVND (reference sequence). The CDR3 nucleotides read TGTGCCAGTAGCGATAATACTCCCGGGACAGGGATCAGAGGTCAGCCCCAGCATTTT. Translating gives CASSDNTPGTGIRGQPQHF.

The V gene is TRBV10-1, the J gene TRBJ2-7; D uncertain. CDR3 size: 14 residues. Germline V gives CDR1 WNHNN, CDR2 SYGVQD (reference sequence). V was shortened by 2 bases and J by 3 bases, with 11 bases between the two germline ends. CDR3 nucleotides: TGCGCCAGCAGTGAGAATTACATCAGCTACGAGCAGTACTTC. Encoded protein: CASSENYISYEQYF.

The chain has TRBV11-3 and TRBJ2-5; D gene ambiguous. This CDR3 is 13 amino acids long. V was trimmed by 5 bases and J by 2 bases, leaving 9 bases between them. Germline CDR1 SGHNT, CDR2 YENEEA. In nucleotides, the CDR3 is TGTGCCAGCAGCCGTACACAGCAAGAGACCCAGTACTTC. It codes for CASSRTQQETQYF. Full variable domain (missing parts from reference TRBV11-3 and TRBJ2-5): EAGVVQSPRYKIIEKKQPVAFWCNPISGHNTLYWYLQNLGQGPELLIRYENEEAVDDSQLPKDRFSAERLKGVDSTLKIQPAELGDSAVYLCASSRTQQETQYFGPGTRLLVL.

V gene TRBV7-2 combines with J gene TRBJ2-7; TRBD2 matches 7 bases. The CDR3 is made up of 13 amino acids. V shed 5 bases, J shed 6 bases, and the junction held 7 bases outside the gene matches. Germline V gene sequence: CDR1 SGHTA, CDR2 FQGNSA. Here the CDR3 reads CASSGWGGAEQYF. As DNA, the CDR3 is TGTGCCAGCAGCGGGTGGGGAGGGGCCGAGCAGTACTTC.